Listed here are 31 T cell receptor beta chains from one sample, sequenced in a study of T-cell reconstitution after alpha-beta-depleted transplantation in children. Unique molecular identifiers were incorporated when the TCRbeta library was constructed. TCRdb passed the PCR reads through MiXCR, listing each CDR3 protein once. The data hold 380,000 or so distinct CDR3 sequences, with 10% to 15% observed a single time. Sequencing was performed on PBMCs, taken from the stem cell graft. Receptors were obtained from a human donor who donated a stem cell graft to a child with Fanconi anemia.

The genes are TRBV4-3 and TRBJ2-1, with D maybe TRBD2 (7 bases). This CDR3 has 15 residues. Trimming left V 1 base short and J 5 bases short, with 12 bases between. CDR1 is LGHNA, CDR2 YSLEER, per germline. The CDR3 nucleotides read TGCGCCAGCAGCCAAGGGGGGGGCGGGGACAATGAGCAGTTCTTC. Translating it yields CASSQGGGGDNEQFF.

The J gene is TRBJ2-5, the V gene TRBV7-9, with 7 bases lining up with TRBD1. With V trimmed by 5 bases and J by 0 bases, 9 bases remained unmatched. The CDR3 has 16 amino acids. Looked up from germline, CDR1 is SEHNR and CDR2 is FQNEAQ (reference sequence). CDR3 DNA sequence: TGTGCCAGCAGCCCGCGACAGGGCTTGTACCAAGAGACCCAGTACTTC. Its translation: CASSPRQGLYQETQYF.

The V call is TRBV18, the J call TRBJ2-1; 8 nucleotides agree with TRBD2. The CDR3 is made up of 17 amino acids. The germline gives CDR1 KGHSH, CDR2 LQKENI. J gave up 3 bases and V 0 bases, and 7 bases lay outside the gene matches. The CDR3 reads CASSPPSAGGRYNEQFF. The CDR3 nucleotides read TGTGCCAGCTCACCACCGTCGGCGGGGGGACGCTACAATGAGCAGTTCTTC.

V is TRBV10-3 and J is TRBJ1-1; D perhaps matches TRBD1 (6 bases). The CDR3 is 12 residues long. Trimming left V 10 bases short and J 3 bases short, with 12 bases between. The germline gives CDR1 ENHRY, CDR2 SYGVKD. The chain's CDR3 is CATGGRDTEAFF. DNA for the CDR3: TGTGCCACGGGGGGGCGGGACACTGAAGCTTTCTTT.

The chain carries TRBV5-1 and TRBJ1-2; D perhaps matches TRBD1 (5 bases). V gave up 4 bases and J gave up 4 bases, with 11 bases separating them. The CDR3 runs to 13 residues. Germline V gene data show CDR1 as SGHRS and CDR2 as YFSETQ. The CDR3 sequence: CASSEDNAYGYTF. CDR3 DNA: TGCGCCAGCAGCGAGGACAATGCCTATGGCTACACCTTC.

CDR3: CSAHEGASGANVLTF. In DNA form, the CDR3 reads TGCAGTGCCCACGAGGGGGCTTCTGGGGCCAACGTCCTGACTTTC. The chain combines TRBV20-1 with TRBJ2-6; TRBD1 matches 7 bases. This CDR3 is built from 15 residues. Per germline, CDR1 DFQATT and CDR2 SNEGSKA (reference sequence). V trimming: 6 bases; J trimming: 1 base; junction bases outside the gene matches: 6.

The table lists this clonotype with many counts. The chain recombines TRBV29-1 with TRBJ2-5, with TRBD1 matching 9 bases. Germline CDR1 reads SQVTM; CDR2 reads ANQGSEA. The J segment lost 2 bases and the V segment lost 2 bases, leaving 3 bases of the junction unmatched. The CDR3 runs to 14 residues. CDR3: CSVETGGVQETQYF. CDR3 coding DNA: TGCAGCGTTGAAACAGGGGGCGTACAAGAGACCCAGTACTTC.

This clonotype has only a few counts. The chain links TRBV5-4 to TRBJ1-1, with D perhaps TRBD1 (5 bases). Germline CDR1 is SGHNT and CDR2 is YYREEE (reference sequence). The CDR3 is 11 amino acids. Trimming pared 6 bases from V and 7 bases from J, leaving 10 bases between. CDR3 DNA sequence: TGTGCCAGCACCCGCGGGGGTGAAGCTTTCTTT. As protein: CASTRGGEAFF.

Many counts were recorded for this clonotype. This CDR3 is CSARSRNLGGGVSYNEQFF. CDR3 DNA: TGCAGTGCTAGATCCCGGAATCTTGGCGGGGGGGTCTCCTACAATGAGCAGTTCTTC. This rearrangement joins TRBV20-1 to TRBJ2-1; the match to TRBD2 covers 9 bases. The CDR3 is 19 residues long. In germline, CDR1 is DFQATT, CDR2 SNEGSKA (reference sequence). The V segment lost 2 bases and the J segment 0 bases; nucleotides outside the gene matches: 14.

This clonotype was detected many times. The rearrangement joins TRBV25-1 to TRBJ1-2; possible D gene TRBD1, 5 bases. The V gene lost 8 bases and the J gene lost 0 bases, with 16 bases spanning the gap. The CDR3 length is 15 residues. Germline CDR1 reads MGHDK; CDR2 reads SYGVNS. The CDR3 region is CASEGPPLANYGYTF. CDR3 coding DNA: TGTGCCAGCGAGGGACCGCCCCTAGCTAACTATGGCTACACCTTC.

This clonotype occurred many times. J is TRBJ1-5 and V is TRBV7-2; D gene uncertain. CDR1 and CDR2 from the germline V gene are SGHTA and FQGNSA. The CDR3 spans 17 residues. Trimming removed 3 bases from V and 0 bases from J, with 15 bases in between. The DNA for the CDR3 is TGTGCCAGCAGCTTGTTGGGCAGATCTCATAGCAATCAGCCCCAGCATTTT. This codes for CASSLLGRSHSNQPQHF.

CDR3 residues: CSARLAGRFYNEQFF. DNA for the CDR3: TGCAGTGCTAGGCTAGCGGGGAGATTTTACAATGAGCAGTTCTTC. The chain uses TRBV20-1 and TRBJ2-1; 9 bases line up with TRBD2. This CDR3 is built from 15 residues. The V gene end was trimmed by 3 bases and the J gene end by 4 bases; junction bases not matched to a gene: 7. The germline V gene has CDR1 DFQATT and CDR2 SNEGSKA (reference sequence).

There are a few counts of this clonotype. The V and J genes are TRBV2 and TRBJ1-1, with 7 positions matching TRBD1. Germline V gene lookup returns CDR1 SNHLY and CDR2 FYNNEI. This CDR3 region has 12 residues. Germline trimming cut 5 bases from V and 10 bases from J; bases unmatched to any gene: 7. The CDR3 nucleotides are TGTGCCAGCAGTTGGGACAGTTGGAGAGCTTTCTTT. It translates to CASSWDSWRAFF.

The chain combines TRBV7-2 with TRBJ1-1; TRBD1 matches at 9 bases. This CDR3 is built from 19 residues. CDR1 SGHTA and CDR2 FQGNSA come from the germline V gene. Trimming removed 4 bases from V and 3 bases from J; junction bases left unmatched: 18. The chain's CDR3 is CASSSAITGGRSVDTEAFF. For the CDR3, the DNA is TGTGCCAGCAGCTCCGCGATCACAGGGGGCAGATCAGTGGACACTGAAGCTTTCTTT.

Within the sample, this clonotype is medium-sized. The genes are TRBV12-3 or TRBV12-4 and TRBJ2-5, with D perhaps being TRBD1 or TRBD2 (5 bases each). Trimming pared 2 bases from V and 5 bases from J, leaving 12 bases between. The CDR3 is 14 residues long. In DNA form, the CDR3 reads TGTGCCAGCAGTTTATCGGCAGGGAGTGAGACCCAGTACTTC. Encoded protein: CASSLSAGSETQYF.

In DNA, the CDR3 is TGTGCCAGCAGCCAAGGAGCGGGGGGGCCACGGACCGGGGAGCTGTTTTTT. Protein product: CASSQGAGGPRTGELFF. The V call is TRBV4-2, the J call TRBJ2-2; TRBD2 agrees at 10 bases. J lost 5 bases, V lost 1 base, and 7 bases had no gene match. The CDR3 loop spans 17 amino acids. Looked up from germline, CDR1 is LGHNA and CDR2 is YNFKEQ.

The chain is built from TRBV27 and TRBJ2-7; D might be TRBD1 or TRBD2, each matching 6 bases. V lost 3 bases to trimming and J lost 3 bases, with 21 bases between them. Per the germline V gene, CDR1 is MNHEY and CDR2 is SMNVEV (reference sequence). This CDR3 is 17 amino acids long. The CDR3 nucleotides read TGTGCCAGCAGTTTTTCCCATGAAGGGGGGCTGGTCTACGAGCAGTACTTC. Its translation: CASSFSHEGGLVYEQYF.

This clonotype was observed at least ten times. The V call is TRBV10-3, the J call TRBJ1-4; 8 positions match TRBD1. The germline CDR1 and CDR2 sequences are ENHRY and SYGVKD. This CDR3 contains 17 residues. The V gene end was trimmed by 2 bases and the J gene end by 4 bases; junction bases not matched to a gene: 9. The CDR3 nucleotides read TGTGCCATCAGTGAGAGTAGAGGGACAGGCCTTAATGAAAAACTGTTTTTT. Protein sequence: CAISESRGTGLNEKLFF.

Ten or more counts support this clonotype. The chain recombines TRBV9 with TRBJ2-3, with D unresolved. The germline CDR1 and CDR2 sequences are SGDLS and YYNGEE. The CDR3 consists of 14 residues. V was cut by 0 bases and J by 7 bases, with 12 bases left in between. This CDR3 is CASSVDPARNTQYF. In nucleotides, the CDR3 is TGTGCCAGCAGCGTAGACCCGGCGCGAAATACGCAGTATTTT.

The chain couples TRBV4-3 to TRBJ2-7, with 9 bases that match TRBD1. Germline assignment: CDR1 LGHNA and CDR2 YSLEER. J gave up 6 bases and V 5 bases, and 5 bases lay outside the gene matches. The length of the CDR3 is 13 residues. The CDR3 nucleotides are TGCGCCAGCAGCTCTCGACAGGGGGGCGAGCAGTACGTC. Translating gives CASSSRQGGEQYV.

The CDR3 is CSVENWDRDSGYTF. CDR3 coding DNA: TGCAGCGTTGAGAACTGGGACAGGGATTCAGGCTACACCTTC. V is TRBV29-1 and J is TRBJ1-2; 9 bases are a match to TRBD1. The V gene end was trimmed by 3 bases and the J gene end by 8 bases; junction bases not matched to a gene: 10. The CDR3 sequence is 14 residues long. CDR1 SQVTM and CDR2 ANQGSEA come from the germline V gene. Drawing the rest from reference TRBV29-1 and TRBJ1-2, the complete variable domain is SAVISQKPSRDICQRGTSLTIQCQVDSQVTMMFWYRQQPGQSLTLIATANQGSEATYESGFVIDKFPISRPNLTFSTLTVSNMSPEDSSIYLCSVENWDRDSGYTFGSGTRLTVV.

V is TRBV5-5 and J is TRBJ1-6; D not certain. Germline V gives CDR1 SGHKS, CDR2 YYEKEE (reference sequence). There are 16 residues in the CDR3. Trimming left V 0 bases short and J 0 bases short, with 7 bases between. CDR3 DNA: TGTGCCAGCAGCTTGGATGGGAGCTCCTATAATTCACCCCTCCACTTT. This translates into CASSLDGSSYNSPLHF.

The V and J genes are TRBV9 and TRBJ1-2; 7 bases match TRBD1. V shed 5 bases and J 8 bases; nucleotides not matched to a gene: 9. Germline V gene lookup returns CDR1 SGDLS and CDR2 YYNGEE. The CDR3 is made up of 13 amino acids. CDR3 loop: CASSPGTVTGYTF. CDR3 sequence (DNA): TGTGCCAGCAGTCCCGGGACAGTGACCGGCTACACCTTC.

The chain employs TRBV20-1 and TRBJ2-7; D may be TRBD2 (7 bases). The CDR3 contains 12 residues. The germline V gene encodes CDR1 DFQATT and CDR2 SNEGSKA (reference sequence). Between the trimmed V and J ends, which lost 5 bases and 2 bases, there was a span of 10 bases. In nucleotides, the CDR3 is TGCAGTGCTTACGGGGGGCCCTACGAGCAGTACTTC. Translation: CSAYGGPYEQYF.

In this sample, this clonotype turned up a few times. J is TRBJ1-1 and V is TRBV5-5; TRBD1 matches 7 bases. Germline loops: CDR1 SGHKS, CDR2 YYEKEE (reference sequence). The J segment lost 0 bases and the V segment lost 3 bases, leaving 8 bases of the junction unmatched. The CDR3 sequence is 16 residues long. CDR3: CASSSEGTGVNTEAFF. The DNA for the CDR3 is TGTGCCAGCAGCTCAGAAGGAACAGGGGTGAACACTGAAGCTTTCTTT.

Many counts were recorded for this clonotype. This sequence joins TRBV5-1 and TRBJ2-2, with a weak D call TRBD1 (5 bases). The CDR3 loop spans 14 amino acids. V shed 2 bases and J shed 7 bases, with 12 bases lying between them. CDR1 and CDR2 from the germline V gene are SGHRS and YFSETQ. The CDR3 nucleotides read TGCGCCAGCAGCTTAGGGCCCCAGGGCGGGGAGCTGTTTTTT. It yields the protein CASSLGPQGGELFF.

This clonotype has more than one count but fewer than ten. V usage is TRBV18 and J usage is TRBJ1-2, with 9 positions matching TRBD1. Germline loops: CDR1 KGHSH, CDR2 LQKENI. The CDR3 sequence is 16 residues long. Trimming removed 3 bases from V and 5 bases from J; junction bases left unmatched: 10. CDR3 region: CASSPPTGTGSYGYTF. CDR3 nucleotides: TGTGCCAGCTCACCGCCGACCGGGACAGGGTCGTATGGCTACACCTTC.

This clonotype was observed a handful of times. The CDR3 sequence: CAMSGGLNTEAFF. The CDR3 coding sequence is TGTGCCATGTCGGGGGGATTGAACACTGAAGCTTTCTTT. The chain carries TRBV10-3 and TRBJ1-1, with D perhaps matching TRBD1 (5 bases). Trimming removed 9 bases at V and 0 bases at J, with 11 bases between. Looked up from germline, CDR1 is ENHRY and CDR2 is SYGVKD. The CDR3 is 13 amino acids.

The chain couples TRBV6-1 to TRBJ2-2, with 8 positions matching TRBD2. There are 16 residues in the CDR3. Germline values: CDR1 MNHNS, CDR2 SASEGT. The V gene end was trimmed by 4 bases and the J gene end by 0 bases; junction bases not matched to a gene: 4. This CDR3 reads CASSVSGGANTGELFF. The CDR3 DNA follows: TGTGCCAGCAGTGTCTCGGGAGGGGCGAACACCGGGGAGCTGTTTTTT.

This clonotype has a handful of counts. The V call is TRBV4-3, the J call TRBJ2-1; a possible D gene is TRBD1 (5 bases). Germline-derived CDR1 and CDR2 are LGHNA and YSLEER. This CDR3 region has 15 residues. Trimming cost V 1 base and J 8 bases, with 15 bases left between them. In nucleotides, the CDR3 is TGCGCCAGCAGCCAAGCATCTCGGCAGGGCTATGAGCAGTTCTTC. Translated: CASSQASRQGYEQFF.

This clonotype has only a few counts. The J gene is TRBJ2-5, the V gene TRBV7-6, with D perhaps TRBD1 (6 bases). The V and J ends lost 5 bases and 2 bases respectively, with 12 bases between them. Germline CDR1 and CDR2: SGHVS and FNYEAQ. The CDR3 totals 14 residues. The CDR3 DNA sequence: TGTGCCAGCAGCCCTTACGGGACACAAGAGACCCAGTACTTC. Translated: CASSPYGTQETQYF.